The clone carrying this T cell receptor beta chain has only one observation. What it binds is unknown. These data originate in a study of early T cells in non-severe SARS-CoV-2 infection. At the level of the study: Sequencing used unsorted whole-blood bulk RNA, so chains lack pairing. Study results and caveats: Anti-spike CD8 specificities were favored by VDJdb matching, whose results missed private and CD4 specificities.

The germline gives CDR1 SGHRS, CDR2 YFSETQ. The trim removed 4 bases at V and 3 bases at J, leaving 12 bases unmatched. This CDR3 spans 18 amino acids. The TCR library protocol attached unique molecular identifiers to the individual cDNA molecules. A single record per CDR3 protein comes from TCRdb applying MiXCR to the 5' RACE reads. The sample yields tens of thousands of distinct CDR3 sequences, approximately 9.1% seen once. The input for sequencing was whole blood, taken at baseline. The rearrangement joins TRBV5-1 to TRBJ2-7; 14 nucleotides align to TRBD2. The TCR originated in an adult who was a healthcare worker with PCR-confirmed SARS-CoV-2 infection or an uninfected control (not recorded which). The DNA of the CDR3 is TGCGCCAGCAGCCGACAAGGGACTAGCGGGAGTTTAAACTACGAGCAGTACTTC. Translation: CASSRQGTSGSLNYEQYF.